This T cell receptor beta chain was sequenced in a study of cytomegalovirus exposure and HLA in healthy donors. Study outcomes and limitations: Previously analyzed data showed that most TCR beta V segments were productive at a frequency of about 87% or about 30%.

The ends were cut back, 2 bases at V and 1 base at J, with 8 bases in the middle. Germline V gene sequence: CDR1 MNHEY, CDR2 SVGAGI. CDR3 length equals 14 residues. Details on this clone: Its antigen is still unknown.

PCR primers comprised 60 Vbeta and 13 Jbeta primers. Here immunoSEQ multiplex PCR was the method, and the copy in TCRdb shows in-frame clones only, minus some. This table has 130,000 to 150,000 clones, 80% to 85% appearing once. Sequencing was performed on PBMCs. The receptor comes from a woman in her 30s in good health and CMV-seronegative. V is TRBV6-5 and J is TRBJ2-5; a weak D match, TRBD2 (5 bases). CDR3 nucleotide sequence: TGTGCCAGCAGTTACCACCGGGGCCAAGAGACCCAGTACTTC. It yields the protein CASSYHRGQETQYF.